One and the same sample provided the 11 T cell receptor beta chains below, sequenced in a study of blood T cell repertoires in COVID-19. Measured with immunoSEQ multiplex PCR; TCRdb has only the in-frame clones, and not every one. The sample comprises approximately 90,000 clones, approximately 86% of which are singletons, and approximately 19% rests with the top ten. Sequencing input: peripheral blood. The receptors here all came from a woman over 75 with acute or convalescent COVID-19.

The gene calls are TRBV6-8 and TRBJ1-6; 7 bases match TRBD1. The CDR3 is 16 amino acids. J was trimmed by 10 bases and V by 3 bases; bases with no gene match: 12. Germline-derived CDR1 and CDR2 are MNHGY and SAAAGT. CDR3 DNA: TGTGCCAGCAGTTATCCCTTCCCGACAGGGTGGTCACCCCTCCACTTT. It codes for CASSYPFPTGWSPLHF.

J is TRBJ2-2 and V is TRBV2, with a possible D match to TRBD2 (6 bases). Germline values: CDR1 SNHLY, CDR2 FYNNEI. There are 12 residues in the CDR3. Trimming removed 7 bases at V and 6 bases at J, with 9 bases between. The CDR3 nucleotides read TGTGCCAGCAAACCGGGGGCCGGGGAGCTGTTTTTT. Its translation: CASKPGAGELFF.

The CDR3 DNA sequence: TGTGCCAGTAGTATGCCAGCGGGGAGCTCCTACGAGCAGTACTTC. Translating gives CASSMPAGSSYEQYF. The chain carries TRBV19 and TRBJ2-7, with TRBD2 identical over 7 bases. This CDR3 region has 15 residues. After removal of 3 bases from V and 0 bases from J, the junction contained 5 bases not matched to a gene. CDR1 and CDR2 (germline): LNHDA, SQIVND (reference sequence). Combining the CDR3 with reference TRBV19 and TRBJ2-7 gives the whole variable domain DGGITQSPKYLFRKEGQNVTLSCEQNLNHDAMYWYRQDPGQGLRLIYYSQIVNDFQKGDIAEGYSVSREKKESFPLTVTSAQKNPTAFYLCASSMPAGSSYEQYFGPGTRLTVT.

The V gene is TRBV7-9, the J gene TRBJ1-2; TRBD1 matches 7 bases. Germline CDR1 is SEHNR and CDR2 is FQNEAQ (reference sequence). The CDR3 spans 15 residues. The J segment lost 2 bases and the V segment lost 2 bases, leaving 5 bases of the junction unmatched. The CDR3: CASSLPGQENYGYTF. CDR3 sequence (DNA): TGTGCCAGCAGCTTACCCGGACAGGAGAACTATGGCTACACCTTC.

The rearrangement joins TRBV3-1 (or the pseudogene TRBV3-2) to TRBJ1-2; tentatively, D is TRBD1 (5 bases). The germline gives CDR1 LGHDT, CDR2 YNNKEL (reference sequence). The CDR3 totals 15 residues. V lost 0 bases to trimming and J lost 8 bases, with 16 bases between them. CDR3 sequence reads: CASSQDMGGAGGYTF. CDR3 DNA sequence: TGTGCCAGCAGCCAAGATATGGGAGGGGCAGGGGGCTACACCTTC.

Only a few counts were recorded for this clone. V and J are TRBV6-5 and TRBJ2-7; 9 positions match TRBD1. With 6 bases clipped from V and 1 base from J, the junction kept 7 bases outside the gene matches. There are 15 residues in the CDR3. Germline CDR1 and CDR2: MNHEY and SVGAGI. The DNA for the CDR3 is TGTGCCAGCAGGACCGGGACAGGGCTTTCCTACGAGCAGTACTTC. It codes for CASRTGTGLSYEQYF.

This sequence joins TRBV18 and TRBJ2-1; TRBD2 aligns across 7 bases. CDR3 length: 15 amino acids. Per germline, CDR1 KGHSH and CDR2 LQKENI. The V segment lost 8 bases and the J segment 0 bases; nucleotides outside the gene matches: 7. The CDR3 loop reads CASVGGFSSYNEQFF. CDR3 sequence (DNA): TGTGCCAGCGTCGGGGGGTTCAGCTCCTACAATGAGCAGTTCTTC.

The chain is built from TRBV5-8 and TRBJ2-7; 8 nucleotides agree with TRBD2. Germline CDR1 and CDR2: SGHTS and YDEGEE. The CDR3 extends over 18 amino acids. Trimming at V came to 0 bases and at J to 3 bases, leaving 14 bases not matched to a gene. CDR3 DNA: TGTGCCAGCAGCTTGGATTCGGGGCGGGGGGCGCGGTACTACGAGCAGTACTTC. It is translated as CASSLDSGRGARYYEQYF.

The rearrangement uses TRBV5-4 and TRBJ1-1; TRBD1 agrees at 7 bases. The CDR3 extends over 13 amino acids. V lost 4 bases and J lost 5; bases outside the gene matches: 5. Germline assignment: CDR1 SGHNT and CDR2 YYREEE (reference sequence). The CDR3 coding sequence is TGTGCCAGCAGCGTTACAGGGGAAACTGAAGCTTTCTTT. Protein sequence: CASSVTGETEAFF.

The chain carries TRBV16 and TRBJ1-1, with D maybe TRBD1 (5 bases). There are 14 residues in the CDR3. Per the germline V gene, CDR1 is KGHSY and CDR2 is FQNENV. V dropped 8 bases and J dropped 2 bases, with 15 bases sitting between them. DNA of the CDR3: TGTGCCAGCGGTAATGGGGGGTCAAACACTGAAGCTTTCTTT. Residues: CASGNGGSNTEAFF.

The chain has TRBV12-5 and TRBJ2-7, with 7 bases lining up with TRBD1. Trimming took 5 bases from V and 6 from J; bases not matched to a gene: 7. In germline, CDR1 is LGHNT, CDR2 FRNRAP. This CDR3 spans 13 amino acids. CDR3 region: CASGTDRVTEQYF. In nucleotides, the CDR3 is TGTGCTAGTGGTACCGACAGGGTTACCGAGCAGTACTTC.